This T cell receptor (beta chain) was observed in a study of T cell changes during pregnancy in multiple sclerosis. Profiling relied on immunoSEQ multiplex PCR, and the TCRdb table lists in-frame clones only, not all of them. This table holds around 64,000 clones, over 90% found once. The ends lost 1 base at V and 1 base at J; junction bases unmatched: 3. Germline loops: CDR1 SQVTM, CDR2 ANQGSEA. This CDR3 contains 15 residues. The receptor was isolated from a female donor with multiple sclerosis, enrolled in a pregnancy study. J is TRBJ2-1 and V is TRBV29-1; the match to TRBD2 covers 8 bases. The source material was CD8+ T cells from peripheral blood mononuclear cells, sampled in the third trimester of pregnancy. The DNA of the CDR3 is TGCAGCGTTGAAGGTTTAGCGGGATCCTACAATGAGCAGTTCTTC. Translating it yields CSVEGLAGSYNEQFF.